This T cell receptor beta chain emerged from a study of shared clonotypes between healthy human individuals. The test was conducted at deep level. Assay used: immunoSEQ multiplex PCR; TCRdb lists only in-frame clones, some missing. The sample has 2 million to 3 million clones; 85% to 95% are singletons. V lost 0 bases to trimming and J lost 3 bases, with 10 bases between them. Germline values: CDR1 SGHRS, CDR2 YFSETQ. The CDR3 is 15 residues long. A note on this clone: The antigen remains unidentified.

Study-wide results and caveats: Of the naive CD4 clonotypes, about 5% were shared across several donors. Sorted-subset samples were not fully sequenced, rarefaction indicated. The generation probabilities recorded for non-shared clonotypes fell below those of clonotypes shared by all four donors.

This receptor was obtained from a man aged 18 to 30 in good health. The sample was naive CD4+ T cells sorted from blood. Subset here: CD45RA+ positively selected. The chain recombines TRBV5-1 with TRBJ1-5; D is unresolved. The CDR3 nucleotides are TGCGCCAGCAGCTTGGAGGCAGGCAACAATCAGCCCCAGCATTTT. Translated, it gives CASSLEAGNNQPQHF.